Below are 26 T cell receptor beta chains sequenced from a single sample in a study of blood T cells in healthy people across ages. A J-beta primer mix and a sample-barcoded 5' primer were used in a second PCR of about 7 to 12 cycles. Via MiXCR, TCRdb re-called the 5' RACE reads, giving one row per CDR3 protein. The data contain about 670,000 distinct CDR3 sequences, roughly half of them seen just once; the ten biggest clones take up roughly 13%. The specimen sequenced was blood. The receptors derive from a woman of 80 years or more in good health.

This clonotype was detected ten times or more. In nucleotides, the CDR3 is TGTGCCAGCAGCTTAGGTGTCAGGCTGACCTACAATGAGCAGTTCTTC. It codes for CASSLGVRLTYNEQFF. The chain has TRBV7-8 and TRBJ2-1; no firm D call. Deletions cut 1 base from V and 2 bases from J, with 12 bases between. CDR3 length: 16 amino acids. Germline lookup yields CDR1 SGHVS and CDR2 FQNEAQ.

This clonotype was observed many times. The chain uses TRBV7-9 and TRBJ2-7; D unclear. The CDR3 length is 13 residues. In germline, CDR1 is SEHNR, CDR2 FQNEAQ (reference sequence). Trimming removed 3 bases at V and 3 bases at J, with 9 bases between. CDR3 nucleotides: TGTGCCAGCAGCTTTCAAATGCGCTACGAGCAGTACTTC. Translating gives CASSFQMRYEQYF. The complete variable domain, with remaining parts taken from reference TRBV7-9 and TRBJ2-7, reads DTGVSQNPRHKITKRGQNVTFRCDPISEHNRLYWYRQTLGQGPEFLTYFQNEAQLEKSRLLSDRFSAERPKGSFSTLEIQRTEQGDSAMYLCASSFQMRYEQYFGPGTRLTVT.

At least ten counts were recorded for this clonotype. The CDR3 here is CSGDASYQETQYF. CDR3 nucleotide sequence: TGCAGCGGGGACGCCTCGTACCAAGAGACCCAGTACTTC. The chain is built from TRBV20-1 and TRBJ2-5; either TRBD1 or TRBD2 may supply D (5 bases each). The CDR3 length is 13 residues. Per the germline V gene, CDR1 is DFQATT and CDR2 is SNEGSKA (reference sequence).

With regard to this clonotype: This may come from a read error, since a much larger clone is one base off. V and J are TRBV27 and TRBJ2-7; 7 bases are a match to TRBD1. The CDR3 has 15 amino acids. Germline assignment: CDR1 MNHEY and CDR2 SMNVEV (reference sequence). CDR3 bases: TGTTCCAGCAGTGTGCTCGGGACAGCGTCCTACGAGCAGTACTTC. Amino acid sequence: CSSSVLGTASYEQYF.

This chain uses TRBV2 with TRBJ2-4; D perhaps matches TRBD2 (5 bases). The tail of the sequence fits TRBJ2-5 better, so the J call may be wrong. Per germline, CDR1 SNHLY and CDR2 FYNNEI. The CDR3 length is 14 residues. In DNA form, the CDR3 reads TGTGCCAGGAGGGTCAGTGTGCTAAAAGAGACCCAGTACTTC. This gives the protein CARRVSVLKETQYF.

The genes are TRBV11-2 and TRBJ2-3, with a possible D match to TRBD1 (5 bases). Germline V gives CDR1 SGHAT, CDR2 FQNNGV. The CDR3 has 16 amino acids. The germline V and J ends were trimmed by 5 bases and 1 base, with 16 bases remaining between them. CDR3 in amino acids: CASSQTVALGTDTQYF. The CDR3, as DNA: TGTGCCAGCAGCCAGACAGTGGCCCTGGGCACAGATACGCAGTATTTT. Looking up the rest from reference TRBV11-2 and TRBJ2-3 gives the full variable domain: EAGVAQSPRYKIIEKRQSVAFWCNPISGHATLYWYQQILGQGPKLLIQFQNNGVVDDSQLPKDRFSAERLKGVDSTLKIQPAKLEDSAVYLCASSQTVALGTDTQYFGPGTRLTVL.

This clonotype showed up just once. This chain uses TRBV12-3 or TRBV12-4 with TRBJ2-2; possible D gene TRBD2, 6 bases. Trimming cost V 8 bases and J 3 bases, with 19 bases left between them. The CDR3 is 16 amino acids. CDR3 sequence reads: CASGGGAVPYTGELFF. CDR3 bases: TGTGCCAGCGGTGGAGGGGCTGTACCATACACCGGGGAGCTGTTTTTT.

The chain carries TRBV12-3 or TRBV12-4 and TRBJ2-1, with a tentative D call TRBD2 (7 bases). V was trimmed by 5 bases and J by 13 bases, leaving 21 bases between them. The CDR3 totals 14 residues. DNA for the CDR3: TGTGCCAGCAGTACGATCCCCGGCGGGGGCGCACAGTTCTTC. Its translation: CASSTIPGGGAQFF.

This clonotype has a single count. CDR3 bases: TGTGCCAGCAGACTAGACAGGGGGCGCGACACTGAAGCTTTCTTT. Translating it yields CASRLDRGRDTEAFF. The chain has TRBV6-6 and TRBJ1-1; 10 positions agree with TRBD1. CDR3 length: 15 residues. CDR1 and CDR2 (germline): MNHNY, SVGAGI (reference sequence). Losses at the gene ends were 6 bases for V and 3 bases for J; bases not matched to a gene: 7.

This clonotype has ten or more counts. CDR3 loop: CASSFLASSADIQYF. The CDR3 bases are TGTGCCAGCAGTTTCTTGGCCTCATCAGCGGACATTCAGTACTTC. J is TRBJ2-4 and V is TRBV28; D might be TRBD2 (5 bases). Germline V lookup: CDR1 MDHEN, CDR2 SYDVKM. The CDR3 extends over 15 amino acids. V was shortened by 3 bases and J by 8 bases, with 17 bases between the two germline ends. The entire variable domain, with the rest obtained from reference TRBV28 and TRBJ2-4, is as follows: DVKVTQSSRYLVKRTGEKVFLECVQDMDHENMFWYRQDPGLGLRLIYFSYDVKMKEKGDIPEGYSVSREKKERFSLILESASTNQTSMYLCASSFLASSADIQYFGAGTRLSVL.

The chain combines TRBV28 with TRBJ2-5, with 9 nucleotides matching TRBD2. The CDR3 is 16 residues long. CDR1 is MDHEN, CDR2 SYDVKM, per germline. The junction had 10 bases not matched to a gene; V was cut back by 3 bases and J by 5 bases. As DNA, the CDR3 is TGTGCCAGCAGTTTTAAAGCGGGAGGCTCGGGGGAGACCCAGTACTTC. Translation: CASSFKAGGSGETQYF.

V gene TRBV7-9 combines with J gene TRBJ1-1, with unresolved D. The V gene's germline CDR1 is SEHNR and CDR2 FQNEAQ (reference sequence). With 3 bases removed from V and 3 bases from J, the gap between germline ends came to 5 bases. The CDR3 loop spans 12 amino acids. The CDR3 coding sequence is TGTGCCAGCAGCTTTCCGGACACTGAAGCTTTCTTT. It translates to CASSFPDTEAFF. Based on the CDR3 plus reference TRBV7-9 and TRBJ1-1, the full variable domain is DTGVSQNPRHKITKRGQNVTFRCDPISEHNRLYWYRQTLGQGPEFLTYFQNEAQLEKSRLLSDRFSAERPKGSFSTLEIQRTEQGDSAMYLCASSFPDTEAFFGQGTRLTVV.

This clonotype was observed at least ten times. The genes are TRBV25-1 and TRBJ2-1; TRBD2 agrees at 13 bases. Unmatched junction bases numbered 7, after V lost 5 bases and J lost 9 bases. The germline V gene encodes CDR1 MGHDK and CDR2 SYGVNS. This CDR3 spans 15 amino acids. CDR3 loop: CASSTTSGGVSEQFF. The CDR3 DNA is TGTGCCAGCAGTACCACTAGCGGGGGGGTAAGTGAGCAGTTCTTC.

The V call is TRBV27, the J call TRBJ1-2; TRBD1 matches at 9 bases. Germline trimming cut 0 bases from V and 5 bases from J; bases unmatched to any gene: 10. The CDR3 runs 17 residues. Germline V lookup: CDR1 MNHEY, CDR2 SMNVEV (reference sequence). The CDR3 coding sequence is TGTGCCAGCAGTTTATCAGCCCCCCACAGGGGGCCGTATGGCTACACCTTC. This codes for CASSLSAPHRGPYGYTF.

This clonotype was observed once. The V call is TRBV20-1, the J call TRBJ1-1; 9 bases map to TRBD1. The V gene's germline CDR1 is DFQATT and CDR2 SNEGSKA (reference sequence). CDR3 length: 15 residues. J gave up 2 bases and V 5 bases, and 9 bases lay outside the gene matches. This CDR3 is CSAGTGSGFNTEAFF. The CDR3, as DNA: TGCAGTGCTGGGACAGGGTCTGGTTTTAACACTGAAGCTTTCTTT.

The gene calls are TRBV5-1 and TRBJ2-2; 7 nucleotides match TRBD1. Germline trimming cut 4 bases from V and 1 base from J; bases unmatched to any gene: 4. This CDR3 is 15 amino acids long. Germline-derived CDR1 and CDR2 are SGHRS and YFSETQ. CDR3 in amino acids: CASSVTGMNTGELFF. The CDR3 DNA is TGCGCCAGCAGCGTGACAGGGATGAACACCGGGGAGCTGTTTTTT.

This clonotype was counted at least ten times. The chain has TRBV2 and TRBJ1-2; D uncertain. The CDR3 totals 13 residues. The germline CDR1 and CDR2 sequences are SNHLY and FYNNEI. Trimming pared 8 bases from V and 5 bases from J, leaving 15 bases between. The CDR3 spells CASRGRGPYGYTF. CDR3 nucleotide sequence: TGTGCCAGCCGGGGTCGCGGACCTTATGGCTACACCTTC.

This rearrangement joins TRBV20-1 to TRBJ1-6; the D gene is possibly TRBD1 (6 bases). Germline lookup yields CDR1 DFQATT and CDR2 SNEGSKA (reference sequence). This CDR3 contains 16 residues. V was pared by 5 bases and J by 7 bases, with 21 bases between. The CDR3 sequence: CSAGRQAAGWNSPLHF. The CDR3 DNA reads as TGCAGTGCTGGTAGACAGGCAGCAGGGTGGAATTCACCCCTCCACTTT.

The sample holds many counts of this clonotype. CDR3 nucleotides: TGCAGTGCTCGCCCGGGCAGCGGGATAGATACGCAGTATTTT. It is translated as CSARPGSGIDTQYF. This chain links TRBV20-1 with TRBJ2-3; 7 bases map to TRBD2. There are 14 residues in the CDR3. With 5 bases clipped from V and 5 bases from J, the junction kept 10 bases outside the gene matches. Germline V gives CDR1 DFQATT, CDR2 SNEGSKA (reference sequence).

This clonotype was seen a few times. This rearrangement joins TRBV14 to TRBJ1-1; D is unclear. V lost 4 bases and J lost 1, with 13 bases in between. The CDR3 spans 15 residues. Germline CDR1 SGHDN, CDR2 FVKESK. The CDR3 spells CASSPPGAGNTEAFF. The DNA of the CDR3 is TGTGCCAGCAGCCCCCCAGGCGCGGGGAACACTGAAGCTTTCTTT.

The chain carries TRBV28 and TRBJ2-1, with 7 bases identical to TRBD2. The germline V gene encodes CDR1 MDHEN and CDR2 SYDVKM. Germline trimming cut 5 bases from V and 8 bases from J; bases unmatched to any gene: 9. This CDR3 has 14 amino acids. The CDR3 DNA reads TGTGCCAGCAGTGTTACTCCGGGGAGGGATGAGCAGTTCTTC. It yields the protein CASSVTPGRDEQFF. Using reference TRBV28 and TRBJ2-1 for the parts outside the CDR3, the full variable domain is DVKVTQSSRYLVKRTGEKVFLECVQDMDHENMFWYRQDPGLGLRLIYFSYDVKMKEKGDIPEGYSVSREKKERFSLILESASTNQTSMYLCASSVTPGRDEQFFGPGTRLTVL.

This clonotype turned up a few times. V usage is TRBV20-1 and J usage is TRBJ1-5; the match to TRBD1 covers 9 bases. Per germline, CDR1 DFQATT and CDR2 SNEGSKA (reference sequence). J was trimmed by 3 bases and V by 5 bases; bases with no gene match: 11. The length of the CDR3 is 16 residues. The CDR3 nucleotides read TGCAGTGCTTTACCTTGGGGACAGGGTAACAATCAGCCCCAGCATTTT. This translates into CSALPWGQGNNQPQHF.

The DNA for the CDR3 is TGTGCCAGCAGCCCAACCACACCGGGAAATTCACCCCTCCACTTT. As protein: CASSPTTPGNSPLHF. The chain is built from TRBV3-1 and TRBJ1-6; no firm D call. CDR1 and CDR2 (germline): LGHDT, YNNKEL (reference sequence). CDR3 size: 15 residues. The V end lost 4 bases, the J end lost 7 bases, and 14 bases lay between the germline ends.

V and J are TRBV7-2 and TRBJ2-1; D possibly corresponds to TRBD2 (5 bases). This CDR3 contains 15 residues. Germline assignment: CDR1 SGHTA and CDR2 FQGNSA. Trimming removed 5 bases at V and 5 bases at J, with 16 bases between. The CDR3 here is CASSRLAGANNEQFF. The CDR3 DNA reads TGTGCCAGCAGCCGCCTCGCGGGTGCAAACAATGAGCAGTTCTTC.

The rearrangement uses TRBV10-3 and TRBJ2-5, with a weak D call TRBD2 (5 bases). The assigned J gene may be wrong: the sequence end matches TRBJ2-7 better. Germline V lookup: CDR1 ENHRY, CDR2 SYGVKD. This CDR3 contains 14 residues. As DNA, the CDR3 is TGTGCCATCAGGGCAGGAGGAGGAACATACGAGCAGTACTTC. This translates into CAIRAGGGTYEQYF.

There are many counts of this clonotype. The chain is built from TRBV4-1 and TRBJ2-1; D possibly corresponds to TRBD1 (5 bases). The CDR3 totals 14 residues. Trimming left V 3 bases short and J 5 bases short, with 11 bases between. The germline V gene encodes CDR1 MGHRA and CDR2 YSYEKL. The CDR3 DNA follows: TGCGCCAGCAGCCAGTCGACAGAAAACAATGAGCAGTTCTTC. Translation gives CASSQSTENNEQFF.